Presented here are 29 T cell receptor beta chains from one specimen sequenced in a study of CD8+CD57+ T cells in acquired aplastic anemia. According to the study, genomic DNA was the template for TCR beta VDJ and CDR3 profiling. TCRdb re-called the reads through MiXCR, storing one row per CDR3 protein. The repertoire has approximately 270,000 distinct CDR3 sequences, 56% of them found once; the top ten carry less than 9.5%. Sequencing was done on a sample of sorted CD4+, CD8+, or CD8+CD57+ T cells (not recorded which) from PBMCs. These receptors were obtained from a human donor with severe aplastic anemia or a healthy control (not recorded which).

The count of this clonotype is one. This chain joins TRBV15 and TRBJ2-5; D ambiguous. V lost 3 bases and J lost 4, with 12 bases in between. Germline assignment: CDR1 LNHNV and CDR2 YYDKDF (reference sequence). The CDR3 loop spans 14 amino acids. CDR3 loop: CATSRDDIPETQYF. Written as DNA, the CDR3 is TGTGCCACCAGCAGGGACGACATCCCAGAGACCCAGTACTTC.

The chain employs TRBV14 and TRBJ2-7, with D unclear. With 1 base removed from V and 2 bases from J, the gap between germline ends came to 12 bases. Germline lookup yields CDR1 SGHDN and CDR2 FVKESK. This CDR3 contains 15 residues. CDR3 residues: CASSQGAGRPYEQYF. CDR3 sequence (DNA): TGTGCCAGCAGCCAAGGGGCAGGTAGACCCTACGAGCAGTACTTC.

A single count supports this clonotype. One end of the junction varies from germline; a read error may be responsible. The chain has TRBV9 and TRBJ1-1; 9 bases line up with TRBD1. The CDR3 spans 15 residues. Germline CDR1 SGDLS, CDR2 YYNGEE. CDR3 region: CASSPGTGTNAEAFF. CDR3 DNA sequence: TGTGCCAGCAGCCCAGGGACAGGGACGAACGCTGAAGCTTTCTTT.

In this sample, this clonotype turned up a few times. The rearrangement joins TRBV10-3 to TRBJ2-3; no reliable D call. With 6 bases removed from V and 0 bases from J, the gap between germline ends came to 13 bases. The CDR3 covers 15 residues. Germline V gives CDR1 ENHRY, CDR2 SYGVKD. The CDR3: CAISPLGVSTDTQYF. DNA for the CDR3: TGTGCCATCAGCCCCCTCGGCGTTAGCACAGATACGCAGTATTTT.

The genes are TRBV2 and TRBJ2-3; D unclear. Trimming stripped 6 bases from V and 1 base from J, with 11 bases between. CDR1 SNHLY and CDR2 FYNNEI come from the germline V gene. The CDR3 totals 14 residues. The CDR3 protein is CASRDFPRTDTQYF. CDR3 DNA sequence: TGTGCCAGCAGGGATTTTCCGCGCACAGATACGCAGTATTTT. The full variable domain, completed using reference TRBV2 and TRBJ2-3, is EPEVTQTPSHQVTQMGQEVILRCVPISNHLYFYWYRQILGQKVEFLVSFYNNEISEKSEIFDDQFSVERPDGSNFTLKIRSTKLEDSAMYFCASRDFPRTDTQYFGPGTRLTVL.

The rearrangement uses TRBV19 and TRBJ2-7; D is unresolved. The CDR3 has 14 residues. V lost 5 bases and J 3 bases, leaving 14 bases between the germline ends. CDR1 is LNHDA, CDR2 SQIVND, per germline (reference sequence). The CDR3 DNA is TGTGCCAGTAGTTACACCAGAGATTACTACGAGCAGTACTTC. As protein: CASSYTRDYYEQYF.

Notes on this clonotype: At one end the junction does not follow the germline gene, possibly because of a read error. This chain joins TRBV5-1 and TRBJ2-7; unclear D gene. The CDR3 runs 14 residues. The germline V gene has CDR1 SGHRS and CDR2 YFSETQ. The CDR3 loop reads CASSLGPSSNEQYF. The CDR3 DNA sequence: TGCGCCAGCAGCTTAGGTCCCTCCTCCAACGAGCAGTACTTC.

This rearrangement joins TRBV7-9 to TRBJ2-4; D remains unclear. The CDR3 has 12 residues. V was shortened by 3 bases and J by 10 bases, with 10 bases between the two germline ends. Germline values: CDR1 SEHNR, CDR2 FQNEAQ (reference sequence). The CDR3 reads CASSLRSGIQYF. The CDR3 DNA follows: TGTGCCAGCAGCTTGCGATCAGGAATTCAGTACTTC.

This clonotype was recorded many times. The chain links TRBV5-1 to TRBJ2-3, with a weak D call TRBD2 (5 bases). There are 14 residues in the CDR3. Trimming removed 10 bases at V and 2 bases at J, with 17 bases between. Germline V CDR1 and CDR2: SGHRS, YFSETQ. The CDR3 nucleotides are TGCGCCTCGCACGTCGGACTGATCACAGATACGCAGTATTTT. Its translation: CASHVGLITDTQYF.

The J gene is TRBJ2-1, the V gene TRBV20-1; 9 nucleotides agree with TRBD2. Trimming at V came to 2 bases and at J to 5 bases, leaving 10 bases not matched to a gene. Germline assignment: CDR1 DFQATT and CDR2 SNEGSKA (reference sequence). This CDR3 has 16 amino acids. The CDR3 is CSARPLLAGPNNEQFF. The CDR3 DNA reads TGCAGTGCTAGACCGTTACTAGCGGGTCCCAACAATGAGCAGTTCTTC.

With regard to this clonotype: A junction end diverges from the germline sequence, so it may reflect a read error. The chain has TRBV25-1 and TRBJ1-4, with 8 positions matching TRBD1. The germline V gene has CDR1 MGHDK and CDR2 SYGVNS. The CDR3 extends over 13 amino acids. The CDR3 sequence is CASMDRVVEKLFF. The CDR3 coding sequence is TGTGCCAGCATGGACAGGGTCGTTGAAAAATTGTTTTTT.

V usage is TRBV2 and J usage is TRBJ2-7; D may be TRBD1 (5 bases). The CDR3 contains 17 residues. V dropped 3 bases and J dropped 0 bases, with 18 bases sitting between them. Per the germline V gene, CDR1 is SNHLY and CDR2 is FYNNEI. The CDR3 DNA is TGTGCCAGCAGTGAGGGGCAAGTCCTATCAAGCTCCTACGAGCAGTACTTC. Protein product: CASSEGQVLSSSYEQYF.

The V gene is TRBV18, the J gene TRBJ2-7; D uncertain. Germline CDR1 is KGHSH and CDR2 is LQKENI. The CDR3 is 15 amino acids. Trimming pared 1 base from V and 0 bases from J, leaving 10 bases between. The CDR3 nucleotides read TGTGCCAGCTCACCACTCCGAGGACCCTCCTACGAGCAGTACTTC. This gives the protein CASSPLRGPSYEQYF.

The sample holds a few counts of this clonotype. This chain links TRBV29-1 with TRBJ2-5; a possible D gene is TRBD2 (5 bases). The CDR3 has 12 amino acids. The V and J ends lost 7 bases and 5 bases respectively, with 14 bases between them. CDR1 and CDR2 from the germline V gene are SQVTM and ANQGSEA. The CDR3 reads CSALSPGETQYF. The CDR3 region has the DNA TGCAGCGCCCTATCTCCGGGGGAGACCCAGTACTTC.

The chain has TRBV29-1 and TRBJ2-1, with 7 bases matching TRBD1. The CDR3 runs 15 residues. Germline lookup yields CDR1 SQVTM and CDR2 ANQGSEA. The V segment lost 3 bases and the J segment 5 bases; nucleotides outside the gene matches: 10. CDR3 DNA: TGCAGCGTTGAGACAGGGAAAGATACGGACAATGAGCAGTTCTTC. Residues: CSVETGKDTDNEQFF.

This clonotype appeared many times. V is TRBV5-1 and J is TRBJ2-5, with 7 bases matching TRBD1. V gave up 0 bases and J gave up 2 bases; unmatched junction bases: 4. The CDR3 loop spans 15 amino acids. CDR1 SGHRS and CDR2 YFSETQ come from the germline V gene. The CDR3, as DNA: TGCGCCAGCAGCTTGGGGGGACAGTTACAAGAGACCCAGTACTTC. It specifies CASSLGGQLQETQYF.

This clonotype has a count of ten or more. The rearrangement joins TRBV5-4 to TRBJ2-3; D gene unclear. Germline CDR1 and CDR2: SGHNT and YYREEE (reference sequence). This CDR3 contains 15 residues. Trimming left V 5 bases short and J 5 bases short, with 18 bases between. The CDR3 DNA reads TGTGCCAGCAGGGAAGGACCAGGCGGCGGAGATACGCAGTATTTT. Its protein is CASREGPGGGDTQYF.

The V and J genes are TRBV2 and TRBJ1-4; 8 nucleotides match TRBD1. Germline values: CDR1 SNHLY, CDR2 FYNNEI. The CDR3 totals 14 residues. V lost 10 bases, J lost 8 bases, and 12 bases stayed unmatched. CDR3 DNA sequence: TGTGCCACCATTTTAGGACAGGGAAGGGAAAAACTGTTTTTT. Residues: CATILGQGREKLFF.

The J gene is TRBJ1-4, the V gene TRBV6-5; D ambiguous. V was shortened by 2 bases and J by 8 bases, with 3 bases between the two germline ends. The CDR3 consists of 11 residues. Per germline, CDR1 MNHEY and CDR2 SVGAGI. CDR3 sequence (DNA): TGTGCCAGCAGTTACCGGGAAAAACTGTTTTTT. It specifies CASSYREKLFF.

V is TRBV2 and J is TRBJ2-5; tentatively, D is TRBD1 or TRBD2 (5 bases each). The germline V gene encodes CDR1 SNHLY and CDR2 FYNNEI. Trimming removed 0 bases from V and 7 bases from J, with 15 bases in between. This CDR3 is 15 amino acids long. The CDR3 spells CASSEALGGGGTQYF. CDR3 nucleotide sequence: TGTGCCAGCAGTGAAGCGCTTGGGGGTGGTGGGACCCAGTACTTC.

The gene calls are TRBV2 and TRBJ1-5, with no clear D. The CDR3 length is 14 residues. The V end was cut by 1 base, the J end by 5 bases, with 9 bases between. From germline, CDR1 is SNHLY and CDR2 FYNNEI. The CDR3 reads CASSEGQTYQPQHF. In DNA, the CDR3 is TGTGCCAGCAGTGAAGGACAAACCTATCAGCCCCAGCATTTT.

This clonotype was observed at least ten times. The chain combines TRBV7-3 with TRBJ2-6; 8 bases agree with TRBD1. In germline, CDR1 is SGHTA, CDR2 FQGTGA. This CDR3 region has 15 residues. With V trimmed by 8 bases and J by 3 bases, 6 bases remained unmatched. The DNA for the CDR3 is TGTGCCAGCGGACAGGGCTCTCATGGGGCCAACGTCCTGACTTTC. Protein sequence: CASGQGSHGANVLTF. The complete variable domain, with remaining parts taken from reference TRBV7-3 and TRBJ2-6, reads GAGVSQTPSNKVTEKGKYVELRCDPISGHTALYWYRQSLGQGPEFLIYFQGTGAADDSGLPNDRFFAVRPEGSVSTLKIQRTERGDSAVYLCASGQGSHGANVLTFGAGSRLTVL.

This rearrangement joins TRBV20-1 to TRBJ1-2, with D maybe TRBD1 (5 bases). The CDR3 runs to 11 residues. Germline CDR1 is DFQATT and CDR2 is SNEGSKA (reference sequence). V was clipped by 3 bases and J by 6 bases, with 8 bases between them. The CDR3 coding sequence is TGCAGTGCTAGGTCGGGGCATGGCTACACCTTC. This encodes CSARSGHGYTF.

This clonotype was observed at least ten times. The chain is built from TRBV7-9 and TRBJ1-1; D is unresolved. The length of the CDR3 is 15 residues. The germline V gene encodes CDR1 SEHNR and CDR2 FQNEAQ (reference sequence). Trimming took 6 bases from V and 1 from J, leaving 15 bases between them. The CDR3 nucleotides read TGTGCCAGCAGTCCCCCCGTGAAGGGGAACACTGAAGCTTTCTTT. It translates to CASSPPVKGNTEAFF.

The CDR3 coding sequence is TGCAGTGCTAGAGTGGGGGGAGTGGGAGATACGCAGTATTTT. Amino acids: CSARVGGVGDTQYF. V usage is TRBV20-1 and J usage is TRBJ2-3; D is possibly TRBD2 (6 bases). The CDR3 totals 14 residues. V lost 1 base, J lost 5 bases, and 13 bases lay in between. Germline V gives CDR1 DFQATT, CDR2 SNEGSKA (reference sequence).

This clonotype turned up a few times. The J gene is TRBJ1-4, the V gene TRBV2; 10 bases agree with TRBD1. Looked up from germline, CDR1 is SNHLY and CDR2 is FYNNEI. CDR3 length: 15 amino acids. V lost 6 bases and J lost 11; bases outside the gene matches: 12. CDR3 bases: TGTGCCAGCAGAGAACCGGGACAGGGGTTGGAGAAACTGTTTTTT. It is translated as CASREPGQGLEKLFF.

This rearrangement joins TRBV3-1 to TRBJ1-2; weak D call: TRBD1 (5 bases). V was cut by 0 bases and J by 8 bases, with 19 bases left in between. The CDR3 has 16 amino acids. In germline, CDR1 is LGHDT, CDR2 YNNKEL (reference sequence). The CDR3 coding sequence is TGTGCCAGCAGCCAAGAGTCGTTAGGGGATAAGGGGGGCTACACCTTC. It is translated as CASSQESLGDKGGYTF.

The chain uses TRBV6-5 and TRBJ1-5, with 8 bases that match TRBD1. V shed 6 bases and J 1 base; nucleotides not matched to a gene: 5. The CDR3 length is 15 residues. Per the germline V gene, CDR1 is MNHEY and CDR2 is SVGAGI. The CDR3 loop reads CASSEGTGSNQPQHF. The CDR3 nucleotides are TGTGCCAGCAGCGAGGGGACAGGCAGCAATCAGCCCCAGCATTTT.

This clonotype was counted ten times or more. The rearrangement joins TRBV2 to TRBJ1-2; D is ambiguous. Germline CDR1 SNHLY, CDR2 FYNNEI. The V end was cut by 3 bases, the J end by 8 bases, with 13 bases between. This CDR3 region has 13 residues. CDR3: CASSDRSSFGYTF. The CDR3 DNA sequence: TGTGCCAGCAGTGACAGGTCTTCTTTCGGCTACACCTTC.